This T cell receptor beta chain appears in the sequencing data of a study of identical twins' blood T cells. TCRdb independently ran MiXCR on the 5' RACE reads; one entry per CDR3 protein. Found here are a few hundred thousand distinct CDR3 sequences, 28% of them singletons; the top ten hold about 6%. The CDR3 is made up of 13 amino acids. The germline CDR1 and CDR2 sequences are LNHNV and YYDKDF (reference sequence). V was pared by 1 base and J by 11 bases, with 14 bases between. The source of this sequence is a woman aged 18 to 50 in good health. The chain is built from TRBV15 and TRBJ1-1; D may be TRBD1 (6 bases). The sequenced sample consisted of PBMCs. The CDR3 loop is CATSRGRPGEAFF. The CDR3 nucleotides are TGTGCCACCAGCAGAGGAAGACCAGGGGAGGCTTTCTTT.